This T cell receptor beta chain was sequenced for a study of T cell repertoires in cytomegalovirus infection. TCRdb re-called the reads through MiXCR, storing one row per CDR3 protein. The data contain some 220,000 distinct CDR3 sequences, approximately 38% of them seen just once; the ten biggest clones take up approximately 59%. There are 13 residues in the CDR3. Trimming removed 3 bases from V and 1 base from J; junction bases left unmatched: 2. The germline CDR1 and CDR2 sequences are DFQATT and SNEGSKA (reference sequence). Details on this clonotype: What it binds is not known.

This sequence originates from a human donor in good health (CMV status not recorded). Some clones in this sample may be carry-over from other donors' samples. This chain links TRBV20-1 with TRBJ2-7, with 8 positions matching TRBD2. The specimen comprised CD8+ T cells from cultured PBMCs, sampled from culture after CMV antigen stimulation. The CDR3 DNA follows: TGCAGTGCTAGTGGCGGGGGGTCCTACGAGCAGTACTTC. Translating gives CSASGGGSYEQYF.